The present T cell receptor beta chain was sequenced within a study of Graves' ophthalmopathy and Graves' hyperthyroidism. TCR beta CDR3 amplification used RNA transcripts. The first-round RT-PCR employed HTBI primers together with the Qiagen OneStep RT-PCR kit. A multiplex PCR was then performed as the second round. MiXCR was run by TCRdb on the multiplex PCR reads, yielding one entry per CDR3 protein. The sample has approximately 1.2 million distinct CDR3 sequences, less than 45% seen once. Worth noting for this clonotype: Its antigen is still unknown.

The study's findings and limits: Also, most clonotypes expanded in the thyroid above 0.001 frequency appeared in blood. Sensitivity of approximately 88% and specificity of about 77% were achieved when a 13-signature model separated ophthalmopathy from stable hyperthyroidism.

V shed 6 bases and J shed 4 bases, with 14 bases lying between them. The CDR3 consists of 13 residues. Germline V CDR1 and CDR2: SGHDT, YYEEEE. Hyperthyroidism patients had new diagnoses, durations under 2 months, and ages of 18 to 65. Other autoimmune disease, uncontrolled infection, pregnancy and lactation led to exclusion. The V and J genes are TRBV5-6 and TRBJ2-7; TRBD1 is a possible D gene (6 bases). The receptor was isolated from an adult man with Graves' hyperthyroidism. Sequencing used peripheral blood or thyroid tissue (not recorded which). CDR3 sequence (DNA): TGTGCCAGCACCGGGACATTTGGGTACGAGCAGTACTTC. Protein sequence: CASTGTFGYEQYF.